This TCR beta chain was documented in a study of T cells after yellow fever vaccination (dated 2019 in TCRdb). Regarding the complete study: The SMART-Seq v4 Ultra Low Input RNA kit was used to prepare libraries from fractions with low cell numbers. To follow T-cell clones before and after primary and booster YFV17D yellow fever vaccination, bulk TCR alpha and beta repertoires were sequenced over time. Two healthy male donors, one aged 18 to 30 and one aged 30 to 39 years, were included in the cohort. Blood was drawn at multiple timepoints before and after primary and secondary immunization, with bulk PBMC replicates and cell subsets isolated. Summary of the overall study and its limitations: A small share of clonotypes occurred in both CD4 and CD8 compartments, likely arising from convergent recombination. Most clones expanded after primary vaccination were re-detected after the booster (about 95% of CD4 and 80% to 90% of CD8), suggesting broad memory maintenance. Compared with the primary T-cell response, the secondary T-cell response was faster but weaker, reaching its peak on day 5 rather than on day 15. Computational filtering was required because FACS-sorted repertoires could contain abundant contaminating clonotypes from the bulk population. Because only two donors were included in the study, the extent to which the findings can be generalized is limited.

Explained via the paper, the treatment or condition label denotes: live attenuated yellow fever vaccine strain. At each blood-draw timepoint, two biological replicates of bulk PBMCs were obtained. A standard Ficoll-Paque protocol was used to isolate PBMCs from peripheral blood. TriZol was used to extract RNA from bulk PBMCs, from CD4 and CD8 fractions, and from dextramer-positive and dextramer-negative fractions. TCR cDNA was synthesized by 5'RACE template switching, which introduced a universal primer site and unique molecular identifiers. Priming of cDNA synthesis was performed from both the TCR alpha and TCR beta constant segments. Library amplification used two PCR steps, and the second PCR step added sample barcodes and sequencing adapters. Sequencing of libraries was done on Illumina HiSeq 2500 (2x100 bp) or NovaSeq (2x150 bp). From the authors' description of their analysis: MIGEC was used to demultiplex reads and collapse the reads into UMI consensus sequences, and MiXCR was used for V(D)J alignment. Clonotypes responding to the vaccine were identified with edgeR on replicate PBMC samples, with the criteria of FDR below 0.01 and a log2 fold change above 5 up to day 15. Each bulk clonotype was labeled CD4 or CD8 based on which sequenced repertoire, CD4 or CD8, contained the clonotype at higher abundance. TCRdb reprocessing: public reads trimmed at Q25 with fastp, clones called with MiXCR, in-frame beta chains kept. Every distinct CDR3 protein forms one entry, paired with its most common genes and DNA. TCRdb, rather than the study authors, made the V and J calls. The sample data list roughly 330,000 distinct CDR3 sequences, and 6.8% of these were observed just once. The ten biggest clones cover 18% of the sample.

This clonotype was found a few times. Its antigen is unknown. It has no much larger one-base neighbor in the sample; base qualities were not kept. The CDR3 sequence holds 11 residues, the cysteine and phenylalanine included. The entry retains the CDR3 DNA only, 33 bases that are in frame from base 1. CDR1 and CDR2, per the germline V gene (reference sequence), are DFQATT and SNEGSKA. The chain joins TRBV20-1 to TRBJ1-5; possibly the D gene is TRBD1, per 6 matching bases. The starting material was PBMCs, obtained 35 to 50 days after the first yellow fever vaccination. The TCR was taken from a man between 18 and 29 years old who received the YFV17D yellow fever vaccine. The encoded CDR3 is CSTGSHQPQHF. The DNA reads as follows: TGCAGCACAGGGTCTCATCAGCCCCAGCATTTT.